This TCR beta chain was sequenced during a study of beta chain features in type 1 diabetes. At the level of the study: No patient-donor differences in age, gender, total cells or subset yield. General study results and limits: Patients with Type 1 diabetes showed moderately but significantly shorter TCRB CDR3s in all four CD4+ subsets. A greater similarity of naive, central memory and Treg TCRB repertoires was seen among patients than among healthy donors.

It was via CD45RO/CCR7/CD25/CD127/CD95/CD27 that CD4+ naive, central memory, regulatory and stem cell-like memory cells were sorted. This clone has only a few counts. The antigen remains undetermined. The germline V gene has CDR1 MNHNS and CDR2 SASEGT. Between the trimmed V and J ends, which lost 4 bases and 0 bases, there was a span of 8 bases. CDR3 length: 14 residues. The study reverse transcribed the entire isolated RNA, so it sequenced expressed TCRB transcripts. The data were produced by immunoSEQ multiplex PCR, yet TCRdb's version contains in-frame clones alone and is incomplete. The table records more than 550,000 clones, roughly an eighth of them present only once.

Input material: naive CD4+ T cells from blood. The rearrangement uses TRBV6-1 and TRBJ2-3, with unresolved D. This receptor was obtained from a man younger than 35 with type 1 diabetes. In nucleotides, the CDR3 is TGTGCCAGCAGTGCCCGGAGTAGCACAGATACGCAGTATTTT. This translates into CASSARSSTDTQYF.